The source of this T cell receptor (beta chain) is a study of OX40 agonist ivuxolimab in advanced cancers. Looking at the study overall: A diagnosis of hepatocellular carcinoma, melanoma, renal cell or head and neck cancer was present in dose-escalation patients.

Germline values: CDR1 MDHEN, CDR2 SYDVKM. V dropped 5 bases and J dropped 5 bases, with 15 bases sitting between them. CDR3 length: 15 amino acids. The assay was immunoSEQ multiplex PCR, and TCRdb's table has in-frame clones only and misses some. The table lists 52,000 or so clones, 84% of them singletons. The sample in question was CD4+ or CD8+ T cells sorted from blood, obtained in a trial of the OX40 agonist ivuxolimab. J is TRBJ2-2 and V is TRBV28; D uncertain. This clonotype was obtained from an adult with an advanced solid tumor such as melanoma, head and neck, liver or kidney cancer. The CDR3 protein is CASSISGTRTGELFF. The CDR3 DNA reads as TGTGCCAGCAGTATATCGGGCACGAGAACCGGGGAGCTGTTTTTT.